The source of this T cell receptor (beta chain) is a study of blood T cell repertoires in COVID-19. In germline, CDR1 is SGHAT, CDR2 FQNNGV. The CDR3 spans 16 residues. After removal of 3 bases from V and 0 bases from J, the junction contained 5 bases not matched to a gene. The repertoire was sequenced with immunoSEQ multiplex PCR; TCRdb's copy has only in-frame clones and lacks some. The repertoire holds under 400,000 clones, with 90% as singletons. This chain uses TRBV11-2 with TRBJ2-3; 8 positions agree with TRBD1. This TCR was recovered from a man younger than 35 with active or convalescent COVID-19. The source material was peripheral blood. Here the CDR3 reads CASSFDRDRSTDTQYF. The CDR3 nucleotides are TGTGCCAGCAGCTTCGATCGGGACAGGAGCACAGATACGCAGTATTTT.